A single sample is the source of the 10 T cell receptor beta chains below, sequenced in a study of T cell responses to AZD1222 COVID-19 vaccine. The table came from immunoSEQ multiplex PCR; TCRdb's copy has only in-frame clones and leaves some out. The sample lists around 70,000 clones; about nine tenths were seen once. The sample here was peripheral blood, taken on day 0 of AZD1222 vaccination. The receptor source for this set is an adult in good health.

V is TRBV12-5 and J is TRBJ1-1, with 10 bases lining up with TRBD1. Unmatched junction bases numbered 5, after V lost 2 bases and J lost 5 bases. CDR3 length equals 15 residues. Germline-derived CDR1 and CDR2 are LGHNT and FRNRAP. CDR3 sequence (DNA): TGTGCTAGTGGTTTGCCCAGACAGGGGGCAACTGAAGCTTTCTTT. Translation: CASGLPRQGATEAFF. The complete variable domain, with remaining parts taken from reference TRBV12-5 and TRBJ1-1, reads DARVTQTPRHKVTEMGQEVTMRCQPILGHNTVFWYRQTMMQGLELLAYFRNRAPLDDSGMPKDRFSAEMPDATLATLKIQPSEPRDSAVYFCASGLPRQGATEAFFGQGTRLTVV.

The gene calls are TRBV7-9 and TRBJ2-1; the match to TRBD2 covers 11 bases. Trimming removed 1 base from V and 6 bases from J; junction bases left unmatched: 8. CDR3 length: 17 residues. Germline V lookup: CDR1 SEHNR, CDR2 FQNEAQ (reference sequence). DNA of the CDR3: TGTGCCAGCAGCTTAGGGACTCCTAGCGGGAGGAGCAATGAGCAGTTCTTC. Translation gives CASSLGTPSGRSNEQFF.

The chain joins TRBV5-1 to TRBJ1-6; D uncertain. CDR3 size: 13 residues. Germline assignment: CDR1 SGHRS and CDR2 YFSETQ. V dropped 0 bases and J dropped 9 bases, with 7 bases sitting between them. This CDR3 is CASSLGQGSPLHF. The CDR3 nucleotides are TGCGCCAGCAGCTTGGGGCAAGGTTCACCCCTCCACTTT.

The chain has TRBV6-5 and TRBJ2-5; 7 bases agree with TRBD2. Germline V gene lookup returns CDR1 MNHEY and CDR2 SVGAGI. CDR3 length equals 14 residues. V trimming: 2 bases; J trimming: 4 bases; junction bases outside the gene matches: 4. This CDR3 is CASSYGREGETQYF. CDR3 DNA sequence: TGTGCCAGCAGTTACGGCAGGGAGGGAGAGACCCAGTACTTC.

This chain connects TRBV28 to TRBJ1-5; the D gene is possibly TRBD1 (6 bases). V lost 6 bases and J 5 bases, leaving 11 bases between the germline ends. The CDR3 consists of 13 residues. Germline CDR1 MDHEN, CDR2 SYDVKM. DNA of the CDR3: TGTGCCAGCAGGTCAGGGGTTTATCAGCCCCAGCATTTT. Its translation is CASRSGVYQPQHF. Using reference TRBV28 and TRBJ1-5 for the parts outside the CDR3, the full variable domain is DVKVTQSSRYLVKRTGEKVFLECVQDMDHENMFWYRQDPGLGLRLIYFSYDVKMKEKGDIPEGYSVSREKKERFSLILESASTNQTSMYLCASRSGVYQPQHFGDGTRLSIL.

V and J are TRBV7-9 and TRBJ2-1; TRBD2 agrees at 11 bases. In germline, CDR1 is SEHNR, CDR2 FQNEAQ (reference sequence). This CDR3 has 17 amino acids. V lost 4 bases and J lost 2; bases outside the gene matches: 7. The CDR3 DNA is TGTGCCAGCAGCTCCGGGACTAGCGGACCAACCTACAATGAGCAGTTCTTC. This sequence encodes CASSSGTSGPTYNEQFF.

J is TRBJ1-5 and V is TRBV5-1; 8 nucleotides align to TRBD1. The CDR3 is made up of 16 amino acids. The germline V gene encodes CDR1 SGHRS and CDR2 YFSETQ. V shed 2 bases, J shed 5 bases, and the junction held 9 bases outside the gene matches. CDR3 sequence (DNA): TGCGCCAGCAGCTTCCCGGACAGGGTGTATTATCAGCCCCAGCATTTT. Protein: CASSFPDRVYYQPQHF.

The rearrangement links TRBV10-3 to TRBJ2-1; 9 bases fit TRBD2. CDR1 and CDR2 from the germline V gene are ENHRY and SYGVKD. The CDR3 has 15 amino acids. The junction had 1 base not matched to a gene; V was cut back by 0 bases and J by 4 bases. Here the CDR3 reads CAISESTSGYNEQFF. CDR3 DNA sequence: TGTGCCATCAGTGAGTCGACTAGCGGATACAATGAGCAGTTCTTC.

The chain links TRBV2 to TRBJ1-6; D is ambiguous. Germline CDR1 and CDR2: SNHLY and FYNNEI. The germline V and J ends were trimmed by 4 bases and 3 bases, with 13 bases remaining between them. CDR3 length: 16 amino acids. The CDR3 region has the DNA TGTGCCAGCAGTGTGGCCCGCCTGGGCTATAATTCACCCCTCCACTTT. Its translation: CASSVARLGYNSPLHF.

The V gene is TRBV11-2, the J gene TRBJ2-7; D unresolved. CDR1 is SGHAT and CDR2 is FQNNGV in the germline V gene. The V and J ends lost 5 bases and 7 bases respectively, with 18 bases between them. CDR3 length equals 14 residues. CDR3 sequence reads: CASSLFSGTAEQYF. The DNA for the CDR3 is TGTGCCAGCAGCCTTTTTTCCGGTACCGCTGAGCAGTACTTC.